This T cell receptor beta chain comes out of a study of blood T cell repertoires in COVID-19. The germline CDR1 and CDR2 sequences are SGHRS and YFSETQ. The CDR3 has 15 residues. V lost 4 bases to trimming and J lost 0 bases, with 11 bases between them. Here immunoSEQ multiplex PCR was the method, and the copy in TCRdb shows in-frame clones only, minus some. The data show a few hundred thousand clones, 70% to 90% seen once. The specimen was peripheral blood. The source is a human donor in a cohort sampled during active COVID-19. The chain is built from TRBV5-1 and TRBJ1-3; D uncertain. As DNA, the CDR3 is TGCGCCAGCAGCCGAGAGACTCCCTCTGGAAACACCATATATTTT. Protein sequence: CASSRETPSGNTIYF.